This TCR beta chain comes out of a study of blood T cell repertoires in COVID-19. Overall study: The cDNA or gDNA used as material had been derived from T cells, B-cell-depleted T cells, or PBMCs.

Sequencing was performed with immunoSEQ multiplex PCR; in TCRdb, only in-frame clones are kept and a portion is missing. The table records under 30,000 clones, around 83% of them present only once. CDR3 size: 15 residues. V was cut by 3 bases and J by 4 bases, with 15 bases left in between. Germline V lookup: CDR1 DFQATT, CDR2 SNEGSKA (reference sequence). V usage is TRBV20-1 and J usage is TRBJ2-2; maybe TRBD2 (5 bases). Sequencing was done on a sample of peripheral blood. This TCR was sampled from a human donor in a cohort sampled during active COVID-19. CDR3 DNA sequence: TGCAGTGCTAGTTTGAGGGTATTGGGCACCGGGGAGCTGTTTTTT. Translating gives CSASLRVLGTGELFF.